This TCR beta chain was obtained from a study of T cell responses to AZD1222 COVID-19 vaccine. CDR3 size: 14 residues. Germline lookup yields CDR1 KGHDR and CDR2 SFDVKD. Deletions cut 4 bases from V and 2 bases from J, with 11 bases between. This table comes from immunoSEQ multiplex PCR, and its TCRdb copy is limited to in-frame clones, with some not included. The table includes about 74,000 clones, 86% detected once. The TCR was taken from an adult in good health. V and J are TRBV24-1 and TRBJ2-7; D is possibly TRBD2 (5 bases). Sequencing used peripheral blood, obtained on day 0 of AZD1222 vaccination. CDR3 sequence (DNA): TGTGCCACCAGTGACGGGGTTCCGCCCTACGAGCAGTACTTC. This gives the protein CATSDGVPPYEQYF.